A single T cell receptor (beta chain) is shown here with its context. This clonotype showed up many times. It has no known antigen specificity. No clone much larger than this one lies a single base away; base qualities are absent. V drops 6 bases and J drops 11 bases, leaving 19 bases in between. Including the terminal cysteine and phenylalanine, the CDR3 comprises 13 residues. Only the CDR3 DNA stays, 39 bases, in frame from base 1. From a lookup of the germline V gene, CDR1 and CDR2 are MNHNS and SASEGT. Hyperthyroidism patients were newly diagnosed, with disease duration under 2 months, and aged 18 to 65 years. Any patient with an uncontrolled infection, another autoimmune disease, pregnancy or lactation was excluded. Diagnoses were established on the basis of clinical symptoms, serum thyroxine and TRAb, thyroid ultrasound, and orbital computed tomography. Blood from progressor patients was collected at the time of first diagnosis with hyperthyroidism, before any ophthalmopathy symptoms had appeared. PBMCs were separated from roughly 10 ml of fresh peripheral blood using Ficoll-Paque density gradient centrifugation. Progressor patients were initially diagnosed with Graves' hyperthyroidism and developed ophthalmopathy during follow-up. Trizol reagent was used to extract total RNA, and RNA quality was then checked on an Agilent 2100 Bioanalyzer.

The data derive from a study of T cells in Graves' hyperthyroidism and ophthalmopathy (dated by TCRdb to between 2019 and 2020). For the wider study: Peripheral blood was sampled at the time of initial diagnosis, prior to any treatment. Prospective prediction of ophthalmopathy was tested in an independent validation cohort of some 19 hyperthyroidism patients and roughly 16 patients who later progressed to ophthalmopathy. TCR Vbeta CDR3 sequencing of 120 to 150 peripheral blood samples (roughly 43 ophthalmopathy, about 80 hyperthyroidism and roughly 17 progressor patients) is reported in the paper. The 85 to 100 discovery patients were divided at random into training and test sets in a 7:3 ratio. TCR V-J signatures able to tell the groups apart were searched for in a discovery cohort of 95 to 100 patients, of whom over 40 had Graves' ophthalmopathy and 55 to 65 had stable Graves' hyperthyroidism. In six Graves' hyperthyroidism patients, the study also compared T-cell repertoires from thyroid tissue with T-cell repertoires from blood. After sampling, hyperthyroidism patients received methimazole starting at 30 mg daily, and ophthalmopathy patients received high-dose intravenous methylprednisolone.

The TCR beta CDR3 regions were amplified from RNA transcripts. For the first round of RT-PCR on the TCR CDR3, the HTBI primer set was used together with the Qiagen OneStep RT-PCR kit. Libraries were constructed in a second round of multiplex PCR, after which size selection and purification were carried out. The libraries were sequenced on an Illumina HiSeq2000 using paired-end 100 bp reads. As for how the authors treated the data: SOAPnuke was used to process the raw data, throwing out any read that contained adapters or uncalled bases, had a mean Phred below 15, or lacked an exact constant-primer or identifier match. High-quality paired reads were merged using COPE v1.2.5, and each unique nucleotide sequence was defined as a clonotype. MiTCR v1.1 was used to align the clonotypes against IMGT TRBV, TRBD and TRBJ reference segments. Only V-J combinations with frequency above 0.0001, covering 99% to 99.2% of repertoires, were analysed. A TCS score was defined as the ratio of F50 (clonal expansion) to E x V (chaos), with BLOSUM62-based TCRdist applied between CDR3 peptides within each V-J. Welch's t-statistics and random forest reduced approximately 520 V-J features to 13, which were used in a naive Bayes classifier (R e1071). TCRdb reanalyzed the raw reads on its own, using fastp at Q25 for trimming and MiXCR for clone calling, and kept in-frame beta chains. Entries that share a CDR3 protein sequence are merged under the most common genes and DNA. The V and J calls come from TCRdb's annotation, not from the publication. The sample table holds 300,000 to 450,000 distinct CDR3 sequences, of which about 14% were seen once. In total, the top ten clones hold roughly 20% of the sample.

Results and caveats for the whole study, not just this receptor: In validation, progression to ophthalmopathy was predicted by the model with 65% to 71% sensitivity and 72% to 80% specificity, a median of approximately 7.1 months before onset. Most expanded thyroid clonotypes (frequency above 0.001) were also detected in blood, suggesting blood repertoires may reflect thyroid immune responses. Sample size was not statistically predetermined, and investigators were not blinded to group allocation. Ophthalmopathy was separated from stable hyperthyroidism by a 13 V-J signature model, with just over 85% sensitivity and about 81% specificity obtained in cross-validation and 80%/75% obtained in testing.

This TCR was sampled from a young man with Graves' hyperthyroidism that later progressed to Graves' ophthalmopathy. The sequenced material came from blood. The V and J segments used are TRBV6-1 and TRBJ1-1; the D region possibly corresponds to TRBD1 (5 bases align). The DNA sequence follows: TGTGCCAGCAGCCCCGGGACCCAGAGATTGGCTTTCTTT. This is translated as CASSPGTQRLAFF.